This T cell receptor beta chain appears in the sequencing data of a study of blood T cell repertoires in COVID-19. Study context: The samples span acute and convalescent COVID-19 from the United States, Italy and Spain. The cDNA or gDNA used as material had been derived from T cells, B-cell-depleted T cells, or PBMCs.

Trimming left V 1 base short and J 0 bases short, with 18 bases between. The CDR3 has 18 residues. Germline assignment: CDR1 KGHSH and CDR2 LQKENI. In the study's own analysis: Reference gene primers were amplified, and this amplification served to estimate nucleated cell counts. Data came from immunoSEQ multiplex PCR; TCRdb stores just in-frame clones and leaves some out. That table gives V, J and clone size, and the DNA gave D and trimming. This sample has about 140,000 clones, with roughly 80% found just once. The chain employs TRBV18 and TRBJ1-1, with D possibly being TRBD1 (6 bases). The clonotype comes from a human donor in a cohort sampled during active COVID-19. The sequencing sample was made of peripheral blood. The CDR3: CASSPRPLQGFMNTEAFF. The CDR3 DNA sequence: TGTGCCAGCTCACCACGACCCCTACAGGGTTTTATGAACACTGAAGCTTTCTTT.